Each of the 20 T cell receptor beta chains below was sequenced from the same sample in a study of cytomegalovirus exposure and HLA in healthy donors. Measured with immunoSEQ multiplex PCR; TCRdb has only the in-frame clones, and not every one. Of about 160,000 clones in the sample, almost 85% were seen once. The sequenced sample was PBMCs. The receptors shown here come from a man aged 25-45 years in good health and CMV-seropositive.

The chain recombines TRBV28 with TRBJ1-4, with TRBD1 matching over 10 bases. From germline, CDR1 is MDHEN and CDR2 SYDVKM. This CDR3 region has 14 residues. V was pared by 6 bases and J by 4 bases, with 2 bases of the junction left unmatched. The CDR3 spells CASRTGGDNEKLFF. In nucleotides, the CDR3 is TGTGCCAGCAGGACAGGGGGCGATAATGAAAAACTGTTTTTT. Full variable domain (remainder filled in from reference TRBV28 and TRBJ1-4): DVKVTQSSRYLVKRTGEKVFLECVQDMDHENMFWYRQDPGLGLRLIYFSYDVKMKEKGDIPEGYSVSREKKERFSLILESASTNQTSMYLCASRTGGDNEKLFFGSGTQLSVL.

The chain links TRBV5-6 to TRBJ2-3; D not resolved. CDR1 and CDR2 (germline): SGHDT, YYEEEE. This CDR3 spans 12 amino acids. Trimming took off 0 bases at V and 7 bases at J, with 6 bases between the two ends. The CDR3 DNA reads TGTGCCAGCAGCTTGGCGCGTTATACGCAGTATTTT. Its translation: CASSLARYTQYF.

The chain couples TRBV7-2 to TRBJ2-2; 9 nucleotides align to TRBD1. J gave up 4 bases and V 4 bases, and 7 bases lay outside the gene matches. This CDR3 is 16 amino acids long. Germline V lookup: CDR1 SGHTA, CDR2 FQGNSA. CDR3 in amino acids: CASSSGQGTGTGELFF. In nucleotides, the CDR3 is TGTGCCAGCAGCTCCGGACAGGGGACGGGCACCGGGGAGCTGTTTTTT.

The V and J genes are TRBV27 and TRBJ2-1; D possibly corresponds to TRBD1 (5 bases). The V gene's germline CDR1 is MNHEY and CDR2 SMNVEV (reference sequence). V dropped 1 base and J dropped 0 bases, with 10 bases sitting between them. The CDR3 spans 16 residues. DNA for the CDR3: TGTGCCAGCAGTTTATACAGGTTTGACTCCTACAATGAGCAGTTCTTC. It yields the protein CASSLYRFDSYNEQFF.

The chain is built from TRBV5-6 and TRBJ2-7; 8 positions match TRBD1. Looked up from germline, CDR1 is SGHDT and CDR2 is YYEEEE. Losses at the gene ends were 6 bases for V and 3 bases for J; bases not matched to a gene: 8. There are 14 residues in the CDR3. Here the CDR3 reads CASNVRGPYYEQYF. DNA for the CDR3: TGTGCCAGCAACGTCAGGGGGCCCTACTACGAGCAGTACTTC.

This chain joins TRBV7-3 and TRBJ2-3, with D possibly TRBD2 on 5 matching bases. CDR1 is SGHTA, CDR2 FQGTGA, per germline. The CDR3 length is 12 residues. The V end was cut by 5 bases, the J end by 6 bases, with 9 bases between. This chain's CDR3 is CASSPDSDTQYF. The DNA for the CDR3 is TGTGCCAGCAGCCCGGACTCGGATACGCAGTATTTT.

This clone showed up just once. The chain is built from TRBV7-6 and TRBJ2-5; D not certain. Germline V gives CDR1 SGHVS, CDR2 FNYEAQ. Between the trimmed V and J ends, which lost 3 bases and 3 bases, there was a span of 8 bases. This CDR3 region has 13 residues. The CDR3: CASSFPLEETQYF. CDR3 nucleotides: TGTGCCAGCAGCTTTCCCCTAGAAGAGACCCAGTACTTC. The full variable domain, with the rest looked up from reference TRBV7-6 and TRBJ2-5, is GAGVSQSPRYKVTKRGQDVALRCDPISGHVSLYWYRQALGQGPEFLTYFNYEAQQDKSGLPNDRFSAERPEGSISTLTIQRTEQRDSAMYRCASSFPLEETQYFGPGTRLLVL.

V gene TRBV6-1 combines with J gene TRBJ2-5; 9 nucleotides align to TRBD2. CDR3 length: 15 residues. Germline lookup yields CDR1 MNHNS and CDR2 SASEGT. V was pared by 5 bases and J by 5 bases, with 9 bases of the junction left unmatched. CDR3 sequence: CASSLRRGGGETQYF. The CDR3 DNA follows: TGTGCCAGCAGTCTTCGGCGGGGGGGCGGGGAGACCCAGTACTTC.

The V gene is TRBV5-4, the J gene TRBJ2-4; tentatively, D is TRBD1 (5 bases). Trimming shortened V by 4 bases and J by 5 bases, and 13 bases separated the two germline ends. The CDR3 is 14 amino acids. CDR1 is SGHNT and CDR2 is YYREEE in the germline V gene (reference sequence). The chain's CDR3 is CASSSAGKENIQYF. In DNA form, the CDR3 reads TGTGCCAGCAGCAGCGCAGGGAAAGAAAACATTCAGTACTTC.

The chain combines TRBV4-3 with TRBJ1-6; 7 positions agree with TRBD1. Germline trimming cut 4 bases from V and 6 bases from J; bases unmatched to any gene: 6. The germline gives CDR1 LGHNA, CDR2 YSLEER. CDR3 size: 15 residues. The CDR3 sequence is CASSRGTVRNSPLHF. CDR3 DNA sequence: TGCGCCAGCAGCCGGGGGACAGTTCGTAATTCACCCCTCCACTTT.

This sequence joins TRBV7-4 and TRBJ2-7; TRBD1 matches at 9 bases. Germline V lookup: CDR1 SGHVT, CDR2 SQSDAQ. With V trimmed by 5 bases and J by 5 bases, 7 bases remained unmatched. The CDR3 contains 14 residues. CDR3 protein: CASSRGTGTDEQYF. Written as DNA, the CDR3 is TGTGCCAGCAGCAGGGGGACAGGGACGGACGAGCAGTACTTC.

CDR3 sequence: CASSPTSGRASSYEQYF. The CDR3, as DNA: TGTGCCAGCTCACCAACCAGCGGGAGGGCGAGCTCCTACGAGCAGTACTTC. The V gene is TRBV18, the J gene TRBJ2-7, with TRBD2 matching over 10 bases. The CDR3 totals 17 residues. Germline-derived CDR1 and CDR2 are KGHSH and LQKENI. With V trimmed by 2 bases and J by 0 bases, 7 bases remained unmatched.

The chain links TRBV9 to TRBJ2-5, with TRBD1 identical over 7 bases. From germline, CDR1 is SGDLS and CDR2 YYNGEE. V shed 4 bases, J shed 2 bases, and the junction held 5 bases outside the gene matches. This CDR3 is 14 amino acids long. The CDR3 region has the DNA TGTGCCAGCAGCCCCCGACAGGGACAAGAGACCCAGTACTTC. It encodes CASSPRQGQETQYF.

The chain is built from TRBV6-5 and TRBJ2-2; the D gene is possibly TRBD2 (6 bases). V was shortened by 4 bases and J by 1 base, with 13 bases between the two germline ends. CDR1 and CDR2 (germline): MNHEY, SVGAGI. The CDR3 spans 16 residues. Here the CDR3 DNA reads TGTGCCAGCAGTTTTTCGCGGGGTAGGAACACCGGGGAGCTGTTTTTT. It encodes CASSFSRGRNTGELFF.

The chain employs TRBV5-1 and TRBJ2-3, with TRBD2 as a possible D gene (5 bases). Per the germline V gene, CDR1 is SGHRS and CDR2 is YFSETQ. The CDR3 has 15 residues. Trimming removed 1 base at V and 1 base at J, with 10 bases between. The CDR3 protein is CASSLRPGGTDTQYF. Here the CDR3 DNA reads TGCGCCAGCAGCTTGCGGCCCGGGGGCACAGATACGCAGTATTTT.

The rearrangement uses TRBV2 and TRBJ2-1, with D tentatively TRBD2 (6 bases). CDR3 length equals 14 residues. Trimming removed 7 bases at V and 7 bases at J, with 17 bases between. The germline V gene has CDR1 SNHLY and CDR2 FYNNEI. The DNA for the CDR3 is TGTGCCAGCACCCCGGGACTCACGGGGAATGAGCAGTTCTTC. Protein: CASTPGLTGNEQFF.

The J gene is TRBJ2-1, the V gene TRBV19; 8 bases map to TRBD2. Losses at the gene ends were 4 bases for V and 6 bases for J; bases not matched to a gene: 8. Germline lookup yields CDR1 LNHDA and CDR2 SQIVND (reference sequence). CDR3 length: 15 amino acids. This CDR3 is CASSTTSASFNEQFF. The CDR3 nucleotides are TGTGCCAGTAGTACGACTAGCGCTTCTTTCAATGAGCAGTTCTTC.

V and J are TRBV25-1 and TRBJ1-4; weak D call: TRBD1 (5 bases). CDR3 size: 15 residues. Germline V gene data show CDR1 as MGHDK and CDR2 as SYGVNS. Trimming stripped 7 bases from V and 5 bases from J, with 17 bases between. The CDR3 region is CASTARGSTNEKLFF. The CDR3 bases are TGTGCCAGCACTGCCCGGGGGTCTACGAATGAAAAACTGTTTTTT.

V is TRBV7-3 and J is TRBJ2-3, with 11 bases aligning to TRBD1. Germline V lookup: CDR1 SGHTA, CDR2 FQGTGA. The trim removed 5 bases at V and 11 bases at J, leaving 6 bases unmatched. CDR3 length equals 13 residues. The CDR3 nucleotides are TGTGCCAGCAGCGCGGACAGGGGGCGAGGGCAGTATTTT. Its translation is CASSADRGRGQYF.

The rearrangement uses TRBV19 and TRBJ1-4, with TRBD1 matching 12 bases. The germline V gene has CDR1 LNHDA and CDR2 SQIVND (reference sequence). CDR3 size: 18 residues. The J segment lost 0 bases and the V segment lost 6 bases, leaving 8 bases of the junction unmatched. CDR3 sequence: CASSWDRGLKATNEKLFF. As DNA, the CDR3 is TGTGCCAGTAGCTGGGACAGGGGGCTCAAAGCAACTAATGAAAAACTGTTTTTT. The entire variable domain, with the rest obtained from reference TRBV19 and TRBJ1-4, is as follows: DGGITQSPKYLFRKEGQNVTLSCEQNLNHDAMYWYRQDPGQGLRLIYYSQIVNDFQKGDIAEGYSVSREKKESFPLTVTSAQKNPTAFYLCASSWDRGLKATNEKLFFGSGTQLSVL.